The 30 T cell receptor beta chains given below trace back to one sample, sequenced in a study of memory CD4+ T cells and cytomegalovirus serostatus. Single viable CD3+CD4+CD8-CD45RO+ cells were sorted as the memory CD4+ T cells. Clones were sequenced by immunoSEQ multiplex PCR, and TCRdb holds only the in-frame ones, with some missing. Among 45,000 to 60,000 clones listed, roughly 78% were seen once. The sequenced material came from memory CD4+ T cells from blood. Receptors originate from an adult in good health and CMV-seronegative.

This clone was seen more than once but under ten times. This rearrangement joins TRBV2 to TRBJ1-2; 7 positions match TRBD1. Trimming removed 5 bases from V and 7 bases from J; junction bases left unmatched: 7. The germline V gene has CDR1 SNHLY and CDR2 FYNNEI. The CDR3 has 13 amino acids. In DNA, the CDR3 is TGTGCCAGCAGTCGGGACAGTTCCCTTGGCTACACCTTC. Translating it yields CASSRDSSLGYTF.

The V gene is TRBV6-5, the J gene TRBJ1-6, with no clear D. V gave up 5 bases and J gave up 1 base, with 6 bases separating them. The CDR3 runs 14 residues. Germline V CDR1 and CDR2: MNHEY, SVGAGI. The CDR3 bases are TGTGCCAGCAGTCCCGGGTCCTATAATTCACCCCTCCACTTT. Translated, it gives CASSPGSYNSPLHF.

The genes are TRBV6-1 and TRBJ1-1, with 8 bases lining up with TRBD1. After removal of 6 bases from V and 1 base from J, the junction contained 7 bases not matched to a gene. In germline, CDR1 is MNHNS, CDR2 SASEGT. This CDR3 is 15 amino acids long. The CDR3 DNA follows: TGTGCCAGCAGGGATACAGGGGGGTGGAACACTGAAGCTTTCTTT. Amino acids: CASRDTGGWNTEAFF.

The V and J genes are TRBV19 and TRBJ2-2, with D perhaps matching TRBD2 (6 bases). Trimming removed 10 bases from V and 0 bases from J, with 24 bases in between. The V gene's germline CDR1 is LNHDA and CDR2 SQIVND (reference sequence). The CDR3 is 18 amino acids. The CDR3, as DNA: TGTGCCACGCGTTTATTGGGGGGACCGAAAGCGAACACCGGGGAGCTGTTTTTT. It codes for CATRLLGGPKANTGELFF.

CDR3 sequence: CASRPRIADTQYF. Written as DNA, the CDR3 is TGTGCCAGCAGGCCACGGATTGCAGATACGCAGTATTTT. V gene TRBV6-1 combines with J gene TRBJ2-3; no definite D call. Germline V gene data show CDR1 as MNHNS and CDR2 as SASEGT. The CDR3 has 13 amino acids. V shed 6 bases and J shed 4 bases, with 11 bases lying between them.

This clone was seen more than once but under ten times. V and J are TRBV11-2 and TRBJ2-1, with D perhaps TRBD2 (6 bases). Looked up from germline, CDR1 is SGHAT and CDR2 is FQNNGV. V shed 1 base and J shed 4 bases, with 8 bases lying between them. The CDR3 contains 14 residues. CDR3 protein: CASSLVGGYNEQFF. In DNA form, the CDR3 reads TGTGCCAGCAGCTTAGTTGGGGGGTACAATGAGCAGTTCTTC.

This chain uses TRBV6-1 with TRBJ2-1; weak D call: TRBD2 (5 bases). This CDR3 has 16 residues. The V end was cut by 2 bases, the J end by 2 bases, with 13 bases between. CDR1 and CDR2 (germline): MNHNS, SASEGT. CDR3 in DNA: TGTGCCAGCAGTGAAACGGTAGCGAGGGCCTACAATGAGCAGTTCTTC. It specifies CASSETVARAYNEQFF.

This clone is medium-sized (0.01 to 0.1%) in the sample. V is TRBV9 and J is TRBJ1-4; D perhaps matches TRBD1 (6 bases). Per the germline V gene, CDR1 is SGDLS and CDR2 is YYNGEE. The V end was cut by 0 bases, the J end by 8 bases, with 17 bases between. The CDR3 length is 16 residues. CDR3 coding DNA: TGTGCCAGCAGCGTAGCCGCACAGGGTCGAGGCGAAAAACTGTTTTTT. Translated: CASSVAAQGRGEKLFF.

The chain joins TRBV14 to TRBJ2-5; no definite D call. From germline, CDR1 is SGHDN and CDR2 FVKESK. V gave up 1 base and J gave up 5 bases, with 14 bases separating them. This CDR3 comprises 15 residues. The CDR3 reads CASSQVFDFGETQYF. The CDR3 bases are TGTGCCAGCAGCCAAGTTTTTGATTTCGGGGAGACCCAGTACTTC.

The rearrangement links TRBV2 to TRBJ2-7; 11 nucleotides align to TRBD2. V was pared by 6 bases and J by 4 bases, with 2 bases of the junction left unmatched. CDR1 is SNHLY, CDR2 FYNNEI, per germline. This CDR3 spans 13 amino acids. The CDR3 DNA reads as TGTGCCAGCAGGGGGACTAGCGGATACGAGCAGTACTTC. This sequence encodes CASRGTSGYEQYF.

This chain joins TRBV28 and TRBJ2-5; 8 bases are shared with TRBD2. After removal of 7 bases from V and 4 bases from J, the junction contained 11 bases not matched to a gene. The CDR3 loop spans 15 amino acids. Germline CDR1 MDHEN, CDR2 SYDVKM. CDR3 sequence: CASTLGTRGRETQYF. The CDR3 DNA follows: TGTGCCAGCACCCTCGGGACTAGGGGTCGAGAGACCCAGTACTTC.

The chain uses TRBV9 and TRBJ2-1; 9 bases map to TRBD1. With V trimmed by 0 bases and J by 7 bases, 5 bases remained unmatched. Germline CDR1 and CDR2: SGDLS and YYNGEE. The CDR3 sequence is 15 residues long. The CDR3 protein is CASSVAGTGRNEQFF. Written as DNA, the CDR3 is TGTGCCAGCAGCGTAGCCGGGACAGGGAGAAATGAGCAGTTCTTC.

CDR3 protein: CASSPRSGQNTGELFF. CDR3 coding DNA: TGTGCCAGCTCACCACGCTCGGGACAAAACACCGGGGAGCTGTTTTTT. The chain joins TRBV18 to TRBJ2-2; D possibly corresponds to TRBD1 (6 bases). The CDR3 totals 16 residues. CDR1 is KGHSH, CDR2 LQKENI, per germline. The V gene lost 1 base and the J gene lost 2 bases, with 11 bases spanning the gap.

The chain links TRBV5-1 to TRBJ2-1, with D possibly being TRBD1 or TRBD2 (5 bases each). The CDR3 has 14 amino acids. V lost 4 bases, J lost 9 bases, and 17 bases lay in between. Germline V gene lookup returns CDR1 SGHRS and CDR2 YFSETQ. CDR3 bases: TGCGCCAGCAGCCCCCCCCGGGACCCGGGTGAGCAGTTCTTC. The encoded protein is CASSPPRDPGEQFF.

The V gene is TRBV7-3, the J gene TRBJ2-5; D remains unclear. V shed 3 bases and J shed 7 bases, with 12 bases lying between them. The CDR3 spans 13 residues. Germline V gene lookup returns CDR1 SGHTA and CDR2 FQGTGA. CDR3 sequence (DNA): TGTGCCAGCAGCTTTGGATCCCAATCGACCCAGTACTTC. Amino acid sequence: CASSFGSQSTQYF.

V usage is TRBV5-4 and J usage is TRBJ2-5, with 9 positions matching TRBD1. V shed 2 bases, J shed 5 bases, and the junction held 4 bases outside the gene matches. This CDR3 spans 14 amino acids. The germline CDR1 and CDR2 sequences are SGHNT and YYREEE (reference sequence). The CDR3 protein is CASSLQGARETQYF. DNA of the CDR3: TGTGCCAGCAGCTTACAGGGGGCACGGGAGACCCAGTACTTC.

The chain carries TRBV29-1 and TRBJ2-1; TRBD1 agrees at 8 bases. V was clipped by 4 bases and J by 3 bases; unmatched bases: 5. The V gene's germline CDR1 is SQVTM and CDR2 ANQGSEA. The length of the CDR3 is 14 residues. DNA for the CDR3: TGCAGCGTTGGAAGACAGGGGTTCTACAATGAGCAGTTCTTC. Amino acids: CSVGRQGFYNEQFF.

The J gene is TRBJ2-1, the V gene TRBV6-4; D unclear. Trimming stripped 1 base from V and 5 bases from J, with 6 bases between. The CDR3 has 13 residues. Germline assignment: CDR1 MRHNA and CDR2 SNTAGT. DNA for the CDR3: TGTGCCAGCAGTGACTGGGGTAACAATGAGCAGTTCTTC. Encoded protein: CASSDWGNNEQFF.

The rearrangement joins TRBV19 to TRBJ2-1; D unclear. The CDR3 spans 16 residues. CDR1 is LNHDA, CDR2 SQIVND, per germline (reference sequence). Trimming pared 5 bases from V and 0 bases from J, leaving 14 bases between. The DNA for the CDR3 is TGTGCCAGTAGTCCACGTTTACAGAGCTCCTACAATGAGCAGTTCTTC. It is translated as CASSPRLQSSYNEQFF.

The rearrangement links TRBV5-5 to TRBJ1-4; tentative D call: TRBD1 (5 bases). This CDR3 comprises 15 residues. Trimming stripped 0 bases from V and 4 bases from J, with 10 bases between. Germline V gene lookup returns CDR1 SGHKS and CDR2 YYEKEE (reference sequence). As DNA, the CDR3 is TGTGCCAGCAGCTTGGAGGGGCGAAGTAATGAAAAACTGTTTTTT. As protein: CASSLEGRSNEKLFF. The full variable domain, with the rest looked up from reference TRBV5-5 and TRBJ1-4, is DAGVTQSPTHLIKTRGQQVTLRCSPISGHKSVSWYQQVLGQGPQFIFQYYEKEERGRGNFPDRFSARQFPNYSSELNVNALLLGDSALYLCASSLEGRSNEKLFFGSGTQLSVL.

There are a few counts of this clone. The rearrangement joins TRBV20-1 to TRBJ1-1; D is undetermined. This CDR3 contains 11 residues. V was shortened by 2 bases and J by 7 bases, with 8 bases between the two germline ends. Per germline, CDR1 DFQATT and CDR2 SNEGSKA (reference sequence). The CDR3 nucleotides are TGCAGTGCTAGATCAGGTGGTGAAGCTTTCTTT. It yields the protein CSARSGGEAFF.

The V call is TRBV5-1, the J call TRBJ2-5; a possible D gene is TRBD2 (5 bases). V gave up 4 bases and J gave up 5 bases, with 18 bases separating them. The germline gives CDR1 SGHRS, CDR2 YFSETQ. The CDR3 runs 15 residues. The CDR3 is CASSPTPAGRETQYF. For the CDR3, the DNA is TGCGCCAGCAGCCCGACTCCTGCGGGCCGTGAGACCCAGTACTTC.

This sequence joins TRBV7-9 and TRBJ1-2; possible D gene TRBD1, 6 bases. Germline CDR1 reads SEHNR; CDR2 reads FQNEAQ (reference sequence). This CDR3 has 13 residues. Deletions cut 3 bases from V and 7 bases from J, with 12 bases between. Here the CDR3 DNA reads TGTGCCAGCAGCTTGGGGGGCCTAGGTGGCTACACCTTC. It is translated as CASSLGGLGGYTF. Based on the CDR3 plus reference TRBV7-9 and TRBJ1-2, the full variable domain is DTGVSQNPRHKITKRGQNVTFRCDPISEHNRLYWYRQTLGQGPEFLTYFQNEAQLEKSRLLSDRFSAERPKGSFSTLEIQRTEQGDSAMYLCASSLGGLGGYTFGSGTRLTVV.

CDR3 nucleotides: TGTGCCAGCCCAACACAGGGGAGGGTAGGCACTGAAGCTTTCTTT. The encoded protein is CASPTQGRVGTEAFF. This chain links TRBV21-1 with TRBJ1-1. TRBV21-1 is designated a pseudogene. CDR3 length equals 15 residues.

In this sample, this clone turned up once. The V and J genes are TRBV19 and TRBJ1-4; no firm D call. Trimming left V 4 bases short and J 5 bases short, with 5 bases between. The germline gives CDR1 LNHDA, CDR2 SQIVND (reference sequence). The CDR3 contains 12 residues. DNA of the CDR3: TGTGCCAGTAGTACAGGAAATGAAAAACTGTTTTTT. Amino acids: CASSTGNEKLFF.

The chain joins TRBV29-1 to TRBJ2-1; D gene unclear. The CDR3 covers 15 residues. Germline V gene sequence: CDR1 SQVTM, CDR2 ANQGSEA. The V end was cut by 7 bases, the J end by 7 bases, with 23 bases between. CDR3 nucleotides: TGCAGCGCCACCGTTGAATTATCTGTGCGAAATGAGCAGTTCTTC. This gives the protein CSATVELSVRNEQFF.

The chain is built from TRBV11-2 and TRBJ1-5; D gene ambiguous. Germline CDR1 reads SGHAT; CDR2 reads FQNNGV. This CDR3 comprises 13 residues. Trimming took off 1 base at V and 6 bases at J, with 7 bases between the two ends. The CDR3 sequence is CASSLAVFQPQHF. As DNA, the CDR3 is TGTGCCAGCAGCTTAGCGGTTTTTCAGCCCCAGCATTTT.

CDR3 region: CASSFRLAGGNNEQFF. The CDR3 DNA reads TGTGCCAGCAGCTTTCGACTAGCGGGAGGGAACAATGAGCAGTTCTTC. The rearrangement uses TRBV14 and TRBJ2-1; 14 bases are a match to TRBD2. This CDR3 is 16 amino acids long. Germline CDR1 SGHDN, CDR2 FVKESK. With V trimmed by 5 bases and J by 5 bases, 5 bases remained unmatched.

The rearrangement uses TRBV11-3 and TRBJ2-3; D is unclear. Deletions cut 0 bases from V and 0 bases from J, with 7 bases between. This CDR3 contains 15 residues. Per the germline V gene, CDR1 is SGHNT and CDR2 is YENEEA. CDR3 DNA sequence: TGTGCCAGCAGCTTAGAAGGCGGAAGCACAGATACGCAGTATTTT. It codes for CASSLEGGSTDTQYF.

The count of this clone is one. The genes are TRBV7-2 and TRBJ2-7; TRBD2 matches at 7 bases. Germline CDR1 is SGHTA and CDR2 is FQGNSA. The trim removed 2 bases at V and 2 bases at J, leaving 6 bases unmatched. This CDR3 region has 15 residues. This chain's CDR3 is CASSLTRELAYEQYF. Written as DNA, the CDR3 is TGTGCCAGCAGCTTAACGCGGGAGTTGGCCTACGAGCAGTACTTC.